The 30 T cell receptor beta chains below come from one sample, sequenced in a study of T cells in Graves' hyperthyroidism and ophthalmopathy (dated by TCRdb to about 2019). Libraries were made using multiplex PCR. Sequenced on an Illumina HiSeq 2000. The TCR beta CDR3 regions were amplified from the RNA transcripts. For the first round of RT-PCR on the TCR CDR3, the HTBI primer set was used together with the Qiagen OneStep RT-PCR kit. TCRdb reran the public reads through fastp at Q25 and MiXCR, keeping productive beta chains. Every distinct CDR3 protein forms one entry, paired with its most common genes and DNA. This sample has 370,000 or so distinct CDR3 sequences in its table, and about 13% of those were observed once. Less than 25% of the sample is taken by the ten largest. Sequenced input: blood. The receptors were sampled from a man aged 25 to 40 with Graves' hyperthyroidism that later progressed to Graves' ophthalmopathy.

This clonotype was counted many times. This rearrangement joins TRBV2 to TRBJ1-1; D remains ambiguous. Germline-derived CDR1 and CDR2 are SNHLY and FYNNEI. The CDR3 is 15 residues long. Trimming took off 2 bases at V and 2 bases at J, with 12 bases between the two ends. The DNA of the CDR3 is TGTGCCAGCAGTGAATTAGAGGGTCTTAACACTGAAGCTTTCTTT. Translating gives CASSELEGLNTEAFF. The complete variable domain, with remaining parts taken from reference TRBV2 and TRBJ1-1, reads EPEVTQTPSHQVTQMGQEVILRCVPISNHLYFYWYRQILGQKVEFLVSFYNNEISEKSEIFDDQFSVERPDGSNFTLKIRSTKLEDSAMYFCASSELEGLNTEAFFGQGTRLTVV.

This clonotype appeared many times. The chain recombines TRBV29-1 with TRBJ1-2; 7 bases are shared with TRBD1. This CDR3 is built from 15 residues. V was clipped by 4 bases and J by 5 bases; unmatched bases: 13. Germline V gene lookup returns CDR1 SQVTM and CDR2 ANQGSEA. Here the CDR3 DNA reads TGCAGCGTTGGTCTAGGGGGCAGAGACGGTTATGGCTACACCTTC. This encodes CSVGLGGRDGYGYTF. Supplemented by reference TRBV29-1 and TRBJ1-2, the full variable domain reads SAVISQKPSRDICQRGTSLTIQCQVDSQVTMMFWYRQQPGQSLTLIATANQGSEATYESGFVIDKFPISRPNLTFSTLTVSNMSPEDSSIYLCSVGLGGRDGYGYTFGSGTRLTVV.

This clonotype was detected ten times or more. The CDR3 sequence: CASSFTVFYNEQFF. DNA of the CDR3: TGTGCCAGCAGTTTTACCGTGTTCTACAATGAGCAGTTCTTC. The rearrangement links TRBV27 to TRBJ2-1; no definite D call. The CDR3 runs 14 residues. Per germline, CDR1 MNHEY and CDR2 SMNVEV (reference sequence). The germline V and J ends were trimmed by 3 bases and 3 bases, with 9 bases remaining between them.

The chain is built from TRBV27 and TRBJ1-2; weak D call: TRBD1 (5 bases). The V gene lost 3 bases and the J gene lost 7 bases, with 18 bases spanning the gap. The CDR3 has 15 residues. Per the germline V gene, CDR1 is MNHEY and CDR2 is SMNVEV (reference sequence). CDR3 sequence reads: CASSFGAGPLGGYTF. The CDR3 coding sequence is TGTGCCAGCAGTTTCGGGGCAGGGCCACTGGGTGGCTACACCTTC.

The chain employs TRBV10-3 and TRBJ2-3; D not certain. The CDR3 has 11 residues. Trimming pared 8 bases from V and 4 bases from J, leaving 7 bases between. CDR1 ENHRY and CDR2 SYGVKD come from the germline V gene. CDR3 DNA sequence: TGTGCCATCGGGATCTCAGATACGCAGTATTTT. Its protein product is CAIGISDTQYF.

In its sample, this clonotype was seen many times. The J gene is TRBJ1-3, the V gene TRBV6-1; no firm D call. The CDR3 has 14 residues. CDR1 and CDR2 from the germline V gene are MNHNS and SASEGT. Trimming removed 4 bases from V and 2 bases from J, with 9 bases in between. The CDR3 reads CASSVRRTGNTIYF. CDR3 nucleotides: TGTGCCAGCAGTGTTCGCCGTACTGGAAACACCATATATTTT.

V gene TRBV30 combines with J gene TRBJ1-3; 7 nucleotides align to TRBD1. CDR3 size: 14 residues. J was trimmed by 4 bases and V by 4 bases; bases with no gene match: 7. CDR1 is GTSNPN, CDR2 SVGIG, per germline (reference sequence). The CDR3 reads CAWTHRGWGNTIYF. Here the CDR3 DNA reads TGTGCCTGGACCCACAGGGGCTGGGGAAACACCATATATTTT.

This clonotype was picked up a small number of times. The V and J genes are TRBV7-9 and TRBJ2-7; 8 bases map to TRBD1. The CDR3 is 14 amino acids. The germline V gene has CDR1 SEHNR and CDR2 FQNEAQ (reference sequence). J lost 2 bases, V lost 8 bases, and 8 bases had no gene match. CDR3 nucleotide sequence: TGTGCCAGCCGCATACAGGGGGGAACCTACGAGCAGTACTTC. The encoded protein is CASRIQGGTYEQYF.

In its sample, this clonotype was seen many times. The chain joins TRBV5-1 to TRBJ1-1; tentatively, D is TRBD1 (5 bases). Germline V CDR1 and CDR2: SGHRS, YFSETQ. The CDR3 is 15 amino acids. The V gene lost 0 bases and the J gene lost 1 base, with 10 bases spanning the gap. CDR3 DNA: TGCGCCAGCAGCTTGGTGGGGGTAGGGAACACTGAAGCTTTCTTT. Its translation: CASSLVGVGNTEAFF.

The CDR3 DNA reads as TGCAGCGGACGGACAGAGGGTTTGGACGAGCAGTACTTC. Encoded protein: CSGRTEGLDEQYF. V is TRBV29-1 and J is TRBJ2-7, with a weak D call TRBD1 (6 bases). The CDR3 has 13 residues. V was trimmed by 7 bases and J by 5 bases, leaving 18 bases between them. Germline loops: CDR1 SQVTM, CDR2 ANQGSEA.

This clonotype was recorded at least ten times. Written as DNA, the CDR3 is TGTGCCAGCAGCTCGATGGGACAGGGGGCCACAGATACGCAGTATTTT. Protein: CASSSMGQGATDTQYF. The chain is built from TRBV7-9 and TRBJ2-3; 12 positions agree with TRBD1. The CDR3 is made up of 16 amino acids. CDR1 is SEHNR, CDR2 FQNEAQ, per germline (reference sequence). V dropped 4 bases and J dropped 2; count of bases not matched to a gene: 4.

V and J are TRBV7-9 and TRBJ1-2, with TRBD1 matching over 7 bases. Germline V gene lookup returns CDR1 SEHNR and CDR2 FQNEAQ (reference sequence). The CDR3 is 13 residues long. With 9 bases clipped from V and 7 bases from J, the junction kept 11 bases outside the gene matches. The CDR3 sequence is CASGDSQGCGYTF. In DNA, the CDR3 is TGTGCCAGTGGGGACAGCCAAGGTTGTGGCTACACCTTC.

This clonotype was observed a few times. This CDR3 reads CASSPPGTTGVKAFF. CDR3 in DNA: TGTGCCAGCAGCCCTCCCGGGACAACGGGAGTCAAAGCTTTCTTT. The chain couples TRBV9 to TRBJ1-1, with D maybe TRBD1 (6 bases). Trimming removed 4 bases from V and 9 bases from J, with 22 bases in between. The CDR3 consists of 15 residues. CDR1 is SGDLS, CDR2 YYNGEE, per germline.

This clonotype was seen many times. The rearrangement joins TRBV6-1 to TRBJ1-1, with D possibly TRBD1 on 6 matching bases. This CDR3 has 13 residues. Trimming took 7 bases from V and 1 from J, leaving 10 bases between them. Per germline, CDR1 MNHNS and CDR2 SASEGT. The CDR3 is CASMGGQNTEAFF. The CDR3 DNA follows: TGTGCCAGCATGGGGGGGCAGAACACTGAAGCTTTCTTT.

This clonotype was observed a handful of times. V usage is TRBV10-3 and J usage is TRBJ1-2, with D possibly being TRBD1 (6 bases). Trimming shortened V by 3 bases and J by 5 bases, and 19 bases separated the two germline ends. CDR3 size: 16 residues. Germline values: CDR1 ENHRY, CDR2 SYGVKD. The CDR3 loop reads CAISEGVGGAPYGYTF. The CDR3 DNA sequence: TGTGCCATCAGTGAAGGCGTGGGGGGGGCGCCTTATGGCTACACCTTC.

This CDR3 reads CASGLPIEVGNTIYF. The CDR3 DNA reads as TGTGCTAGTGGTTTGCCAATCGAAGTTGGAAACACCATATATTTT. The rearrangement joins TRBV12-5 to TRBJ1-3; D not resolved. Germline lookup yields CDR1 LGHNT and CDR2 FRNRAP. The CDR3 spans 15 residues. V was cut by 2 bases and J by 3 bases, with 11 bases left in between.

On this clonotype itself: One end of the junction fails to match germline, which may point to a read error. The chain recombines TRBV30 with TRBJ1-1; D unclear. CDR3 length: 15 residues. Per germline, CDR1 GTSNPN and CDR2 SVGIG (reference sequence). The CDR3 is CAWRRRRTANTEALF. In DNA, the CDR3 is TGTGCCTGGAGGAGACGACGGACGGCGAACACTGAAGCTCTCTTT.

This clonotype turned up a few times. The V call is TRBV14, the J call TRBJ2-2; unclear D gene. CDR3 length: 16 amino acids. Trimming took off 4 bases at V and 5 bases at J, with 17 bases between the two ends. Germline CDR1 is SGHDN and CDR2 is FVKESK. Here the CDR3 reads CASSPPISRVTGELFF. The CDR3 DNA is TGTGCCAGCAGCCCCCCCATTTCTAGGGTGACCGGGGAGCTGTTTTTT.

This clonotype was seen repeatedly, ten times or more. CDR3: CASSLAPTGNSYEQYF. The CDR3, as DNA: TGCGCCAGCAGCTTGGCCCCGACAGGGAACTCCTACGAGCAGTACTTC. V and J are TRBV5-1 and TRBJ2-7; TRBD1 matches at 7 bases. Trimming at V came to 0 bases and at J to 0 bases, leaving 6 bases not matched to a gene. The CDR3 runs 16 residues. CDR1 and CDR2 (germline): SGHRS, YFSETQ.

This clonotype has a count of ten or more. V is TRBV12-3 or TRBV12-4 and J is TRBJ2-2; D gene ambiguous. The CDR3 totals 13 residues. The ends were cut back, 5 bases at V and 8 bases at J, with 12 bases in the middle. The CDR3 nucleotides read TGTGCCAGCAGTAGGACCTCCCAGGGGGAGCTGTTTTTT. It encodes CASSRTSQGELFF.

This clonotype was counted many times. V usage is TRBV11-2 and J usage is TRBJ2-7, with TRBD1 matching over 8 bases. Germline CDR1 and CDR2: SGHAT and FQNNGV. This CDR3 contains 13 residues. Germline trimming cut 3 bases from V and 6 bases from J; bases unmatched to any gene: 4. DNA for the CDR3: TGTGCCAGCAGCTTTGACAGGGGTAGCGAGCAGTACTTC. Translating it yields CASSFDRGSEQYF.

The chain links TRBV5-1 to TRBJ1-3; D may be TRBD1 (5 bases). Trimming shortened V by 5 bases and J by 0 bases, and 12 bases separated the two germline ends. CDR3 size: 15 residues. Germline CDR1 is SGHRS and CDR2 is YFSETQ. The CDR3 nucleotides are TGCGCCAGCAGTGATCAGGGCTTCTCTGGAAACACCATATATTTT. This encodes CASSDQGFSGNTIYF. The whole variable domain, filled in from reference TRBV5-1 and TRBJ1-3, reads KAGVTQTPRYLIKTRGQQVTLSCSPISGHRSVSWYQQTPGQGLQFLFEYFSETQRNKGNFPGRFSGRQFSNSRSEMNVSTLELGDSALYLCASSDQGFSGNTIYFGEGSWLTVV.

This clonotype has at least ten counts. This chain joins TRBV28 and TRBJ1-2; no clear D gene. Per the germline V gene, CDR1 is MDHEN and CDR2 is SYDVKM. The V end lost 5 bases, the J end lost 9 bases, and 28 bases lay between the germline ends. The CDR3 runs 17 residues. The CDR3 sequence: CASSTLYPTANFMRYTF. CDR3 DNA: TGTGCCAGCAGTACTCTCTACCCGACGGCGAATTTTATGCGCTACACCTTC.

This clonotype was seen ten or more times. The rearrangement joins TRBV7-2 to TRBJ2-1; TRBD2 agrees at 11 bases. The J segment lost 5 bases and the V segment lost 5 bases, leaving 5 bases of the junction unmatched. Germline CDR1 SGHTA, CDR2 FQGNSA. This CDR3 has 15 residues. This CDR3 is CASSILAGVNNEQFF. CDR3 coding DNA: TGTGCCAGCAGCATACTAGCGGGGGTTAACAATGAGCAGTTCTTC.

This clonotype turned up a few times. CDR3 in amino acids: CASSEYVRETYEQYF. The CDR3 DNA reads as TGTGCCAGCAGTGAATATGTCAGAGAGACCTACGAGCAGTACTTC. The chain employs TRBV6-1 and TRBJ2-7; D unresolved. V was cut by 2 bases and J by 2 bases, with 13 bases left in between. This CDR3 has 15 residues. Per the germline V gene, CDR1 is MNHNS and CDR2 is SASEGT.

This clonotype was recorded many times. The gene calls are TRBV6-2 or TRBV6-3 and TRBJ2-1, with 9 bases aligning to TRBD2. Per the germline V gene, CDR1 is MNHEY and CDR2 is SVGEGT. The CDR3 extends over 20 amino acids. J gave up 4 bases and V 4 bases, and 20 bases lay outside the gene matches. The CDR3 reads CASSSQSSGGPGGLYNEQFF. DNA of the CDR3: TGTGCCAGCAGTTCCCAATCCAGCGGGGGGCCCGGGGGGTTGTACAATGAGCAGTTCTTC.

The chain carries TRBV28 and TRBJ2-5, with D maybe TRBD2 (6 bases). V lost 5 bases and J lost 12, with 16 bases in between. The CDR3 is 12 amino acids. Germline V gene sequence: CDR1 MDHEN, CDR2 SYDVKM. CDR3 bases: TGTGCCAGCAGTCATTACGGACGCGGGGAGTACTTC. This translates into CASSHYGRGEYF. Full variable domain (rest looked up from reference TRBV28 and TRBJ2-5): DVKVTQSSRYLVKRTGEKVFLECVQDMDHENMFWYRQDPGLGLRLIYFSYDVKMKEKGDIPEGYSVSREKKERFSLILESASTNQTSMYLCASSHYGRGEYFGPGTRLLVL.

There are many counts of this clonotype. The rearrangement links TRBV12-3 or TRBV12-4 to TRBJ1-1; TRBD1 matches 9 bases. V lost 5 bases and J lost 12; bases outside the gene matches: 10. The CDR3 consists of 13 residues. CDR3 nucleotides: TGTGCCAGCAGTCCCCGGGACAGGGAGTTAACTTTCTTT. This codes for CASSPRDRELTFF.

The CDR3 reads CAIIPGLAYNEQFF. The CDR3 DNA sequence: TGTGCCATCATCCCGGGACTAGCCTACAATGAGCAGTTCTTC. The rearrangement links TRBV6-2 or TRBV6-3 to TRBJ2-1, with 8 positions matching TRBD2. Trimming cost V 10 bases and J 2 bases; bases outside gene matches: 7. The CDR3 contains 14 residues. Germline values: CDR1 MNHEY, CDR2 SVGEGT.

This clonotype was counted many times. The chain couples TRBV2 to TRBJ1-4; perhaps TRBD1 as D (5 bases). The CDR3 runs 18 residues. V lost 5 bases and J lost 0, with 19 bases in between. The germline gives CDR1 SNHLY, CDR2 FYNNEI. Here the CDR3 reads CASSPRPGTAATNEKLFF. CDR3 DNA sequence: TGTGCCAGCAGTCCCCGACCCGGGACGGCAGCAACTAATGAAAAACTGTTTTTT.